The 9 T cell receptor beta chains below come from one sample, sequenced in a study of PD-L1 blockade in urothelial cancer. TCRdb's table, derived via immunoSEQ multiplex PCR, lists solely in-frame clones and lacks some. The table has some 110,000 clones, roughly 90% seen once; the top ten hold around 4%. Time point described: peripheral blood 6 weeks after treatment start. The input for sequencing was PBMCs, taken around atezolizumab (anti-PD-L1) treatment. The receptors stem from a man aged 55 to 70 with urothelial cancer.

The chain uses TRBV10-3 and TRBJ2-5, with D perhaps matching TRBD2 (6 bases). The CDR3 is 13 residues long. V lost 7 bases, J lost 5 bases, and 14 bases lay in between. The V gene's germline CDR1 is ENHRY and CDR2 SYGVKD. Written as DNA, the CDR3 is TGTGCCATCACCGGAGGGGCCGGCGAGACCCAGTACTTC. Translation: CAITGGAGETQYF.

The V and J genes are TRBV7-2 and TRBJ2-2; no clear D gene. From germline, CDR1 is SGHTA and CDR2 FQGNSA. Trimming stripped 5 bases from V and 5 bases from J, with 9 bases between. This CDR3 has 13 residues. CDR3 residues: CASSLERTGELFF. Written as DNA, the CDR3 is TGTGCCAGCAGCCTGGAGCGTACCGGGGAGCTGTTTTTT.

The CDR3 bases are TGTGCCAGCAGCCCCCGACAGGCGAACACTGAAGCTTTCTTT. Its protein product is CASSPRQANTEAFF. The V call is TRBV9, the J call TRBJ1-1; D possibly corresponds to TRBD1 (6 bases). CDR1 and CDR2 from the germline V gene are SGDLS and YYNGEE. Trimming removed 4 bases from V and 1 base from J, with 11 bases in between. There are 14 residues in the CDR3. Using reference TRBV9 and TRBJ1-1 for the parts outside the CDR3, the full variable domain is DSGVTQTPKHLITATGQRVTLRCSPRSGDLSVYWYQQSLDQGLQFLIQYYNGEERAKGNILERFSAQQFPDLHSELNLSSLELGDSALYFCASSPRQANTEAFFGQGTRLTVV.

The chain carries TRBV6-5 and TRBJ1-1; D unresolved. V was trimmed by 4 bases and J by 9 bases, leaving 9 bases between them. CDR1 is MNHEY, CDR2 SVGAGI, per germline. The CDR3 covers 11 residues. CDR3 loop: CASSSLLKAFF. DNA of the CDR3: TGTGCCAGCAGTTCTCTACTGAAAGCTTTCTTT.

This chain uses TRBV28 with TRBJ1-1, with 7 positions matching TRBD1. Germline CDR1 and CDR2: MDHEN and SYDVKM. There are 17 residues in the CDR3. Germline trimming cut 6 bases from V and 0 bases from J; bases unmatched to any gene: 13. CDR3 amino acids: CASSSPGQSIMNTEAFF. CDR3 DNA: TGTGCCAGCAGCTCACCGGGACAGAGTATCATGAACACTGAAGCTTTCTTT.

This chain links TRBV14 with TRBJ2-2, with D possibly matching TRBD1 (6 bases). The germline gives CDR1 SGHDN, CDR2 FVKESK. The CDR3 covers 17 residues. Trimming took off 0 bases at V and 3 bases at J, with 14 bases between the two ends. CDR3 sequence: CASSQDPGQSHTGELFF. The CDR3 DNA reads TGTGCCAGCAGCCAAGATCCCGGACAGTCTCACACCGGGGAGCTGTTTTTT.

This chain joins TRBV11-3 and TRBJ2-3; 7 bases fit TRBD1. The CDR3 consists of 13 residues. J gave up 4 bases and V 3 bases, and 1 base lay outside the gene matches. CDR1 is SGHNT and CDR2 is YENEEA in the germline V gene. The CDR3 loop is CASSFTGADTQYF. The DNA for the CDR3 is TGTGCCAGCAGCTTTACAGGGGCAGATACGCAGTATTTT.

This rearrangement joins TRBV14 to TRBJ1-2; D possibly corresponds to TRBD1 (5 bases). CDR3 length: 15 amino acids. The germline V gene has CDR1 SGHDN and CDR2 FVKESK. Trimming took off 0 bases at V and 5 bases at J, with 13 bases between the two ends. The CDR3: CASSQDISGTYGYTF. The DNA of the CDR3 is TGTGCCAGCAGCCAAGACATTTCTGGGACTTATGGCTACACCTTC.

This chain connects TRBV29-1 to TRBJ2-7, with D uncertain. Germline-derived CDR1 and CDR2 are SQVTM and ANQGSEA. Trimming took 4 bases from V and 4 from J, leaving 5 bases between them. The CDR3 extends over 10 amino acids. The CDR3 sequence: CSVVQYEQYF. Here the CDR3 DNA reads TGCAGCGTTGTGCAGTACGAGCAGTACTTC.